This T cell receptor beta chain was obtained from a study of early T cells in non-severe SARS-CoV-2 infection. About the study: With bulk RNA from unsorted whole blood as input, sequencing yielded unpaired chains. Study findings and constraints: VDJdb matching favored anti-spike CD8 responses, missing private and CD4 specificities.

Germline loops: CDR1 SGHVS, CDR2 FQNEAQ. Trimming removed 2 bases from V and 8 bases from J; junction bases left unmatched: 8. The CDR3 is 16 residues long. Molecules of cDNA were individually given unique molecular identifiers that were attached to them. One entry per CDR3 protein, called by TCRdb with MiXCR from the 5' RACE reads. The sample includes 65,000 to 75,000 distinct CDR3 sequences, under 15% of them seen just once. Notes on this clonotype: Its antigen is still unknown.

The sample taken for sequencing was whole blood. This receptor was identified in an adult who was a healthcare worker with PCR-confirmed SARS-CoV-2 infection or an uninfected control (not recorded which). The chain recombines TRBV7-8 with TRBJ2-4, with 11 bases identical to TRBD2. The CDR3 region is CASSLTSGSFFDIQYF. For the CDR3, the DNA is TGTGCCAGCAGCTTAACTAGCGGGAGTTTTTTTGACATTCAGTACTTC.